What follows is one T cell receptor beta chain and its context. This entry is derived from a study of OX40 agonist ivuxolimab in advanced cancers. The overall study: The dose-escalation cohort had hepatocellular carcinoma, melanoma, renal cell or head and neck cancer. Under the entry rules, prior anti-PD-1, anti-PD-L1 or anti-CTLA-4 therapy was allowed, and roughly 39% had some.

TCRdb's table, derived via immunoSEQ multiplex PCR, lists solely in-frame clones and lacks some. The sample gives roughly 74,000 clones, less than 90% of which show up once; less than 2.5% is in the top ten. With 4 bases clipped from V and 4 bases from J, the junction kept 7 bases outside the gene matches. The CDR3 has 18 amino acids. Germline V gene lookup returns CDR1 SGHVS and CDR2 FNYEAQ. The genes are TRBV7-6 and TRBJ2-1; TRBD2 aligns across 16 bases. The origin of this receptor is an adult with an advanced solid tumor such as melanoma, head and neck, liver or kidney cancer. Sample: CD4+ or CD8+ T cells sorted from blood, taken in a trial of the OX40 agonist ivuxolimab. The CDR3 spells CASSSGTSGRGGYNEQFF. CDR3 bases: TGTGCCAGCAGCTCCGGGACTAGCGGGAGGGGAGGGTACAATGAGCAGTTCTTC.